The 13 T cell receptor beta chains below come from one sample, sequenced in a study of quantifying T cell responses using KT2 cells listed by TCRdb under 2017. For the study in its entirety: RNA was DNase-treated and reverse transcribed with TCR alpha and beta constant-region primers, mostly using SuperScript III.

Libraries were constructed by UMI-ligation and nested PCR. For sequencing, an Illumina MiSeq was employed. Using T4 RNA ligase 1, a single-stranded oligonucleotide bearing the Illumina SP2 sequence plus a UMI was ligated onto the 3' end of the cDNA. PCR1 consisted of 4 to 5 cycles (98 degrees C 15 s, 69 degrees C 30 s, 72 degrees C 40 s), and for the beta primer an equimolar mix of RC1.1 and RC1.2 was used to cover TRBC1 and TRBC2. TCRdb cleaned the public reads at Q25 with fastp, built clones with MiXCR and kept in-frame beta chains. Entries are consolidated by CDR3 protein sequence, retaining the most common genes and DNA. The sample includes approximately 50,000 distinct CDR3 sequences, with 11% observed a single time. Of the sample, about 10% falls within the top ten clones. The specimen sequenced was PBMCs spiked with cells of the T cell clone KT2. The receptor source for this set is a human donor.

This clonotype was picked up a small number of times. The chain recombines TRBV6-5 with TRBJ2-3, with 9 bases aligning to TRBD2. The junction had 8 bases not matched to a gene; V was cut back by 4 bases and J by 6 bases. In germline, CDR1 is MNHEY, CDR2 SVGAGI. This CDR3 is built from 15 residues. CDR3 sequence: CASSSAGGGVDTQYF. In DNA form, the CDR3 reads TGTGCCAGCAGTTCGGCGGGGGGGGGCGTGGATACGCAGTATTTT.

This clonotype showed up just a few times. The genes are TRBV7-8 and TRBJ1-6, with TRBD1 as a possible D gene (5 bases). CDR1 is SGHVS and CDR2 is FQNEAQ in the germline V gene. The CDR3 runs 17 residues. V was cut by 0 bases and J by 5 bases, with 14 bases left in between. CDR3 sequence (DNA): TGTGCCAGCAGCTTAGCGGGCAGGGTAGCTAATAATTCACCCCTCCACTTT. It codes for CASSLAGRVANNSPLHF.

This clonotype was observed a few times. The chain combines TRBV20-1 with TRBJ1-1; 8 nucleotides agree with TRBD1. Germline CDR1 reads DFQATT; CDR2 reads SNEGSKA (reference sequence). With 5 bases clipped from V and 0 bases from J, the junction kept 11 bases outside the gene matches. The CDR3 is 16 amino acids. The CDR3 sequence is CSAPRTGRGVNTEAFF. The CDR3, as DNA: TGCAGTGCTCCCCGGACAGGGCGCGGGGTGAACACTGAAGCTTTCTTT.

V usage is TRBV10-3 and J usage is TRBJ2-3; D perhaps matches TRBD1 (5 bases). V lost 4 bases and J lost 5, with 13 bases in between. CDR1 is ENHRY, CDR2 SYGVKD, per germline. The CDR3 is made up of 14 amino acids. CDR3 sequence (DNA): TGTGCCATCAGTGGTCTGGGGCGGATAGATACGCAGTATTTT. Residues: CAISGLGRIDTQYF.

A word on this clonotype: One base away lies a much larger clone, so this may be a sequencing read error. CDR3 coding DNA: TGCAGCGTTCTCTTTTCCCCCTCAACCGGGACGAGAGATTACAATGAGCAGTTCTTC. It yields the protein CSVLFSPSTGTRDYNEQFF. The chain carries TRBV29-1 and TRBJ2-1; D possibly uses TRBD1 or TRBD2 (5 bases each). The ends were cut back, 5 bases at V and 4 bases at J, with 30 bases in the middle. The CDR3 length is 19 residues. In germline, CDR1 is SQVTM, CDR2 ANQGSEA.

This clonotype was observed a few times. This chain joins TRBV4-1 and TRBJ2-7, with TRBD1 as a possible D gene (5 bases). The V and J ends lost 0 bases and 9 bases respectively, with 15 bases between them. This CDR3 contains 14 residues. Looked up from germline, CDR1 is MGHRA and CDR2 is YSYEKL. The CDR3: CASSQDRQGRGQYF. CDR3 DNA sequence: TGCGCCAGCAGCCAAGATAGGCAGGGTAGAGGGCAGTACTTC.

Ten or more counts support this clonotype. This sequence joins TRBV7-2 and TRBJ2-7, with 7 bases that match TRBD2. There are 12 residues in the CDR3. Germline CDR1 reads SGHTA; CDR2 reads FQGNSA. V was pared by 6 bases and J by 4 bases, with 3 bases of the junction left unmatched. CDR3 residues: CASRVGGYEQYF. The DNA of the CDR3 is TGTGCCAGCAGGGTCGGGGGGTACGAGCAGTACTTC. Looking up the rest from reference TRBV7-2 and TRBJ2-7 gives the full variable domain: GAGVSQSPSNKVTEKGKDVELRCDPISGHTALYWYRQSLGQGLEFLIYFQGNSAPDKSGLPSDRFSAERTGGSVSTLTIQRTQQEDSAVYLCASRVGGYEQYFGPGTRLTVT.

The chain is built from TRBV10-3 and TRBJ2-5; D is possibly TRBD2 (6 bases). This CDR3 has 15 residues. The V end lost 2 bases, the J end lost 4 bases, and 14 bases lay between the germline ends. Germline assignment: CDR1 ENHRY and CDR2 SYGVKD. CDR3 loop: CAISEGLANRETQYF. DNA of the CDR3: TGTGCCATCAGTGAGGGGCTAGCGAACCGAGAGACCCAGTACTTC.

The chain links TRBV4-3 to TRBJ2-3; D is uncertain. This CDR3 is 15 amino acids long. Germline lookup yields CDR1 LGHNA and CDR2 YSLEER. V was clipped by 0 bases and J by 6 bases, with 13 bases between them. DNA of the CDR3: TGCGCCAGCAGCCAAGATTCTGGCCCTTCTGATACGCAGTATTTT. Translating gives CASSQDSGPSDTQYF.

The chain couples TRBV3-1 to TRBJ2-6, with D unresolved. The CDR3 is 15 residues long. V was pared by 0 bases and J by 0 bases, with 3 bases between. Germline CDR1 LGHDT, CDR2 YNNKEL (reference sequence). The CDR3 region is CASSQDYSGANVLTF. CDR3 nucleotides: TGTGCCAGCAGCCAAGACTACTCTGGGGCCAACGTCCTGACTTTC.

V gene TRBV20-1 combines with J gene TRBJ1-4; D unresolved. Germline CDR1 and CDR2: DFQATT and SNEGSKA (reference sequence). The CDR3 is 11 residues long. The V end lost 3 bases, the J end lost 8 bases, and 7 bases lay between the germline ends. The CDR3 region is CSASRKEKLFF. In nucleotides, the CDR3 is TGCAGTGCTAGCAGGAAGGAAAAACTGTTTTTT.

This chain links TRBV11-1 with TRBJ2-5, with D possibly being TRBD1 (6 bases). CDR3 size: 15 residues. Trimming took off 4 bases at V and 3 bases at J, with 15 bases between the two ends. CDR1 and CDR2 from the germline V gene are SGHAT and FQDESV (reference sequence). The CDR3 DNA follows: TGTGCCAGCAGCTCCCAGGGGCGGCAGGAAGAGACCCAGTACTTC. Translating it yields CASSSQGRQEETQYF.

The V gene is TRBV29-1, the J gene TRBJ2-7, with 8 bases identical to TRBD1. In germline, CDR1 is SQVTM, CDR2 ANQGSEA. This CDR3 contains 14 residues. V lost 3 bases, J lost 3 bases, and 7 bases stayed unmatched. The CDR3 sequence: CSVDGAGGGYEQYF. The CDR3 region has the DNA TGCAGCGTTGATGGTGCAGGGGGCGGCTACGAGCAGTACTTC.